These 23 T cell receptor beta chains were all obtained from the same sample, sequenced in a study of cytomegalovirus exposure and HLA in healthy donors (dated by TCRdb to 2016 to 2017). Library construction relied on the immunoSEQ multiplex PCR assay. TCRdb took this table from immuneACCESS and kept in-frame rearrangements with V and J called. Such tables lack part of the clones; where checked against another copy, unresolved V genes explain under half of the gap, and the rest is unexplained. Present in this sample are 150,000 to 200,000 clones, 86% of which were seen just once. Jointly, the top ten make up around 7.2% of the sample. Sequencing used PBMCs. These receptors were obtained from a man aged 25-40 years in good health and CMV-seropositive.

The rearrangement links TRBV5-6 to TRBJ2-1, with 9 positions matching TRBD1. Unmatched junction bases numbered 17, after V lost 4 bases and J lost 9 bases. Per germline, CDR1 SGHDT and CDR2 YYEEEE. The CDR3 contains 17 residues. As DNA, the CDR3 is TGTGCCAGCAGCCCGATCTACGACAGGGGGAGGGATGGTGAGCAGTTCTTC. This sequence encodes CASSPIYDRGRDGEQFF.

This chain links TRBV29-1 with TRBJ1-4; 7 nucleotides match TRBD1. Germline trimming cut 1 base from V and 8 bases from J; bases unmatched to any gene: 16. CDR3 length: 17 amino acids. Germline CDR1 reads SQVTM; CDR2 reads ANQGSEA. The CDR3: CSVEGGPGGDNLEKLFF. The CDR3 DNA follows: TGCAGCGTTGAAGGGGGCCCAGGGGGGGACAATTTGGAAAAACTGTTTTTT. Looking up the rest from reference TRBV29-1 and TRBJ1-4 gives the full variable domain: SAVISQKPSRDICQRGTSLTIQCQVDSQVTMMFWYRQQPGQSLTLIATANQGSEATYESGFVIDKFPISRPNLTFSTLTVSNMSPEDSSIYLCSVEGGPGGDNLEKLFFGSGTQLSVL.

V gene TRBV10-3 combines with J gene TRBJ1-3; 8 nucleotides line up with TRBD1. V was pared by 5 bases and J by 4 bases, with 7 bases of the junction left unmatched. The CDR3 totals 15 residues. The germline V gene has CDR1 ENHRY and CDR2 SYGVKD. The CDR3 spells CAISTGGLGGNTIYF. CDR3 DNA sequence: TGTGCCATCAGTACAGGGGGTCTTGGAGGAAACACCATATATTTT.

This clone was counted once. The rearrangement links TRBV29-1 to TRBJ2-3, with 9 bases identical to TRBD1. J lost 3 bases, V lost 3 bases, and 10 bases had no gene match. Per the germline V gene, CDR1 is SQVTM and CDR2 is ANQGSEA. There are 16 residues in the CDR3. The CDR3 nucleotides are TGCAGCGTTGAGGGACAGGGTAATGTTAAGACAGATACGCAGTATTTT. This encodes CSVEGQGNVKTDTQYF.

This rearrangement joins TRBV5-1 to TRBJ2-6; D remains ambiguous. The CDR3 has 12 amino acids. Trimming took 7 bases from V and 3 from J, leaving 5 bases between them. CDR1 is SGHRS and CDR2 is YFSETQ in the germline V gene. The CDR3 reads CASQFGANVLTF. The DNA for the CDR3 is TGCGCCAGCCAGTTTGGGGCCAACGTCCTGACTTTC.

The CDR3 region is CSVEGQGAYEQYF. The CDR3 DNA reads TGCAGCGTTGAAGGGCAGGGAGCCTACGAGCAGTACTTC. The chain links TRBV29-1 to TRBJ2-7; D may match TRBD1 or TRBD2 (5 bases each). CDR3 length equals 13 residues. With 1 base removed from V and 2 bases from J, the gap between germline ends came to 9 bases. In germline, CDR1 is SQVTM, CDR2 ANQGSEA.

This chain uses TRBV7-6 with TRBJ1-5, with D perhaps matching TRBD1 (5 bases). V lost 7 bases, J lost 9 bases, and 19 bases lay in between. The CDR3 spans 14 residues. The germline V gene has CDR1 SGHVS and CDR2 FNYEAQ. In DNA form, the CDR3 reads TGTGCCAGCACCCAGGACACATCTCGTTGGCCCCAGCATTTT. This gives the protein CASTQDTSRWPQHF.

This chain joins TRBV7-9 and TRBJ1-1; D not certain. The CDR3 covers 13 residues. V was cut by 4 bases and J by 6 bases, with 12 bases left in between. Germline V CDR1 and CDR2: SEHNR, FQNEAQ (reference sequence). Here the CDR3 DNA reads TGTGCCAGCAGCTCGCCGGAGGGATCTGAAGCTTTCTTT. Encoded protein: CASSSPEGSEAFF.

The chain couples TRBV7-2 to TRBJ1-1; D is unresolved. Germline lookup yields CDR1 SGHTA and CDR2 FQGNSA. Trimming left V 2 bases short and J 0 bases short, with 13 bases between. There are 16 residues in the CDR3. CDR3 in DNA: TGTGCCAGCAGCTTAAGGCCCCAGTCCATGAACACTGAAGCTTTCTTT. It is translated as CASSLRPQSMNTEAFF.

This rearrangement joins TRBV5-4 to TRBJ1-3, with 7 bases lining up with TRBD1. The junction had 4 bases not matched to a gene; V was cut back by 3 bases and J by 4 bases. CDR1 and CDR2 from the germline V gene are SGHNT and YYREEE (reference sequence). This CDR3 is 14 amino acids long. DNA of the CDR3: TGTGCCAGCAGCTGGGAGGGGGCCGGAAACACCATATATTTT. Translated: CASSWEGAGNTIYF.

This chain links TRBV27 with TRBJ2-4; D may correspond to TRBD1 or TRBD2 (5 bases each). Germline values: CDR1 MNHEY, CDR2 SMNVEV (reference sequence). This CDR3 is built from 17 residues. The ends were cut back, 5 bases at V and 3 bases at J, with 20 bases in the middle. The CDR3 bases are TGTGCCAGCAGTCCCCGGGGAAGGGGCGCAGTCAAAAACATTCAGTACTTC. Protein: CASSPRGRGAVKNIQYF.

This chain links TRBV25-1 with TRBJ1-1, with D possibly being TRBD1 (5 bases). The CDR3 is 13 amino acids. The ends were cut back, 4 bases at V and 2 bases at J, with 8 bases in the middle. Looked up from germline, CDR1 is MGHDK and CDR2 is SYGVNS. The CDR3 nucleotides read TGTGCCAGCAGTGCAGACAGCAACACTGAAGCTTTCTTT. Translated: CASSADSNTEAFF.

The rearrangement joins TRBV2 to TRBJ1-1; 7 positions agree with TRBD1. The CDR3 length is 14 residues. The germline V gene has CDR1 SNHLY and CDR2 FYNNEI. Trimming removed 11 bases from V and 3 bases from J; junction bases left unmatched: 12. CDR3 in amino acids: CAYKTGTDYTEAFF. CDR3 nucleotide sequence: TGTGCCTACAAAACCGGGACAGACTACACTGAAGCTTTCTTT. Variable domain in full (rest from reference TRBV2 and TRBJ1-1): EPEVTQTPSHQVTQMGQEVILRCVPISNHLYFYWYRQILGQKVEFLVSFYNNEISEKSEIFDDQFSVERPDGSNFTLKIRSTKLEDSAMYFCAYKTGTDYTEAFFGQGTRLTVV.

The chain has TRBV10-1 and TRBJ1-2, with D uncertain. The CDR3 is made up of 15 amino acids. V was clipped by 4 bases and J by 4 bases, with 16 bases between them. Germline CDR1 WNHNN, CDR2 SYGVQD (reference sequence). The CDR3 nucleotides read TGCGCCAGCAGTGTACGGAGGACTTCATTCTATGGCTACACCTTC. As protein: CASSVRRTSFYGYTF.

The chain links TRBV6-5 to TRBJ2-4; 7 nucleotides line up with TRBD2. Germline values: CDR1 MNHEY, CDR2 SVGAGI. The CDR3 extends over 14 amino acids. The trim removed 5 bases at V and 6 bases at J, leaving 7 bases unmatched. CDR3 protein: CASSTLARGNIQYF. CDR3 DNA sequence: TGTGCCAGCAGTACACTAGCGCGGGGAAACATTCAGTACTTC.

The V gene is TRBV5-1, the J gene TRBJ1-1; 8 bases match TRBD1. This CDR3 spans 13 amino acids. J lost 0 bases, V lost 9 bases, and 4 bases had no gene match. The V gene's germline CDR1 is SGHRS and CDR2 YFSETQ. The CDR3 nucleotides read TGCGCCACTGCGGACAGGGTGAACACTGAAGCTTTCTTT. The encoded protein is CATADRVNTEAFF.

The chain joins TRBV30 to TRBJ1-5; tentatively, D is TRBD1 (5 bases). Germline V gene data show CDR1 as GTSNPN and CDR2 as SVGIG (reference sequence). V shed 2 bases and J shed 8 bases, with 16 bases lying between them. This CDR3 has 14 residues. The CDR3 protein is CAWSKGVDDEPQHF. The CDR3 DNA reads TGTGCCTGGAGTAAAGGGGTGGATGATGAGCCCCAGCATTTT.

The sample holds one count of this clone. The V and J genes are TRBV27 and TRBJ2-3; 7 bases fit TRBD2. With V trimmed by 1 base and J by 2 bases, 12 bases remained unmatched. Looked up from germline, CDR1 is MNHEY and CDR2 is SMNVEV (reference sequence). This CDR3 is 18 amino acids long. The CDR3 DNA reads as TGTGCCAGCAGTTTATATTCGGGAGGTAGGAGCTCCACAGATACGCAGTATTTT. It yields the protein CASSLYSGGRSSTDTQYF.

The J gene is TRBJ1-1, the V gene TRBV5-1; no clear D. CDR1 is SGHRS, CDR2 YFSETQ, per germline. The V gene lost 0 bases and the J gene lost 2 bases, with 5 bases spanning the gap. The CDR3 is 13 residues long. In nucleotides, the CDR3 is TGCGCCAGCAGCTTGGACCTAAACACTGAAGCTTTCTTT. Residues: CASSLDLNTEAFF.

The CDR3 nucleotides are TGTGCCAGCAGCCAACGCCCGGGGCGGGAGCAGTACTTC. Translation gives CASSQRPGREQYF. The V and J genes are TRBV14 and TRBJ2-7, with D perhaps TRBD1 or TRBD2 (5 bases each). V was trimmed by 2 bases and J by 7 bases, leaving 12 bases between them. CDR1 SGHDN and CDR2 FVKESK come from the germline V gene. The length of the CDR3 is 13 residues. The full variable domain, completed using reference TRBV14 and TRBJ2-7, is EAGVTQFPSHSVIEKGQTVTLRCDPISGHDNLYWYRRVMGKEIKFLLHFVKESKQDESGMPNNRFLAERTGGTYSTLKVQPAELEDSGVYFCASSQRPGREQYFGPGTRLTVT.

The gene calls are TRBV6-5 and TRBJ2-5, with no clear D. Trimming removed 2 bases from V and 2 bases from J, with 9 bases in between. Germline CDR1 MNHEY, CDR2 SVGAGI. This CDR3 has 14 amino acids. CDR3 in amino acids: CASSYAGKQETQYF. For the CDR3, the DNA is TGTGCCAGCAGTTACGCCGGCAAACAAGAGACCCAGTACTTC.

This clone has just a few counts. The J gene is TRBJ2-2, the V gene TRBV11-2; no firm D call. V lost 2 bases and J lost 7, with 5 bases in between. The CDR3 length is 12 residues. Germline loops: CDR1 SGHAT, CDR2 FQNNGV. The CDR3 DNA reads TGTGCCAGCAGCTTAAGTAACGGGGAGCTGTTTTTT. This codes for CASSLSNGELFF.

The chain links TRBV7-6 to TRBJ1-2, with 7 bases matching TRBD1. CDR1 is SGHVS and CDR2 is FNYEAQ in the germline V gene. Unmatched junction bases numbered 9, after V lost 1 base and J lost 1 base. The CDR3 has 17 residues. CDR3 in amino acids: CASSLVLGDRVNYGYTF. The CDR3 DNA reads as TGTGCCAGCAGCTTAGTATTGGGGGACAGAGTTAACTATGGCTACACCTTC.